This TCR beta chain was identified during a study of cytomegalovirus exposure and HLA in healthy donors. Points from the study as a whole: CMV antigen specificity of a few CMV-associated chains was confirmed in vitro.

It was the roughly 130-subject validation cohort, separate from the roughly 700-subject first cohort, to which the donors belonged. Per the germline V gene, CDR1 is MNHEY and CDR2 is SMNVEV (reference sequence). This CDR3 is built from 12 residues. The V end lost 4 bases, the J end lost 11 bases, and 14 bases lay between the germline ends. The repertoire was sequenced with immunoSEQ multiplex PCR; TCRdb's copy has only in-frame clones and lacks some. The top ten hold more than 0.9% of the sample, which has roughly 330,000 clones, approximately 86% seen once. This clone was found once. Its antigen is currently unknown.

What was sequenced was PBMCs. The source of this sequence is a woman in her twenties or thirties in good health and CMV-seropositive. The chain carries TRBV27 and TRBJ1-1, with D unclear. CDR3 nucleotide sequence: TGTGCCAGCAGTTCCTCCGGGCAATCCGCTTTCTTT. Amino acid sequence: CASSSSGQSAFF.